These 20 T cell receptor beta chains share one sample of origin, sequenced in a study of identical twins. TCRdb re-derived calls from the 5' RACE reads in MiXCR, one entry per CDR3 protein. The sample holds more than 400,000 distinct CDR3 sequences, nearly 15% seen once. Separately, the same data were catalogued under a study of yellow fever vaccine responses in identical twins.

Input material: CD4+ T cells sorted from blood. Receptors originate from a woman under 30 in good health.

The genes are TRBV9 and TRBJ2-7; the match to TRBD2 covers 7 bases. CDR1 SGDLS and CDR2 YYNGEE come from the germline V gene. V lost 2 bases and J lost 3; bases outside the gene matches: 8. The CDR3 has 15 amino acids. CDR3 nucleotides: TGTGCCAGCAGCGTCCTCGGGACTACGGACTACGAGCAGTACTTC. It is translated as CASSVLGTTDYEQYF.

V is TRBV11-2 and J is TRBJ2-2; TRBD2 aligns across 7 bases. V lost 6 bases to trimming and J lost 0 bases; unmatched junction nucleotides: 7. Germline CDR1 SGHAT, CDR2 FQNNGV. This CDR3 comprises 16 residues. The CDR3 spells CASSKTGLTNTGELFF. CDR3 coding DNA: TGTGCCAGCAGTAAAACGGGACTAACGAACACCGGGGAGCTGTTTTTT. The full variable domain, completed using reference TRBV11-2 and TRBJ2-2, is EAGVAQSPRYKIIEKRQSVAFWCNPISGHATLYWYQQILGQGPKLLIQFQNNGVVDDSQLPKDRFSAERLKGVDSTLKIQPAKLEDSAVYLCASSKTGLTNTGELFFGEGSRLTVL.

The chain couples TRBV29-1 to TRBJ2-7, with a tentative D call TRBD2 (6 bases). The CDR3 is made up of 14 amino acids. From germline, CDR1 is SQVTM and CDR2 ANQGSEA. V was trimmed by 0 bases and J by 3 bases, leaving 12 bases between them. CDR3 coding DNA: TGCAGCGTTGAAGACAGACGGGGAGGCTACGAGCAGTACTTC. This sequence encodes CSVEDRRGGYEQYF.

The chain recombines TRBV29-1 with TRBJ2-2, with TRBD2 identical over 8 bases. The length of the CDR3 is 14 residues. The V segment lost 4 bases and the J segment 2 bases; nucleotides outside the gene matches: 3. The germline V gene has CDR1 SQVTM and CDR2 ANQGSEA. The CDR3 nucleotides read TGCAGCGTTGGTGCGGGGGGAAACACCGGGGAGCTGTTTTTT. Protein product: CSVGAGGNTGELFF.

This rearrangement joins TRBV6-1 to TRBJ1-1; the D is unclear. The V gene's germline CDR1 is MNHNS and CDR2 SASEGT. The CDR3 covers 14 residues. V was shortened by 2 bases and J by 5 bases, with 12 bases between the two germline ends. In DNA, the CDR3 is TGTGCCAGCAGTGAATTGGCAGCGGGGACTGAAGCTTTCTTT. Translating gives CASSELAAGTEAFF.

This clonotype occurred a few times. The gene calls are TRBV4-1 and TRBJ2-3, with D possibly matching TRBD1 (5 bases). V lost 1 base, J lost 1 base, and 15 bases lay in between. The CDR3 runs 17 residues. Germline CDR1 and CDR2: MGHRA and YSYEKL. Here the CDR3 reads CASSQVGKGSGTDTQYF. The CDR3 DNA reads TGCGCCAGCAGCCAAGTTGGAAAGGGGTCTGGCACAGATACGCAGTATTTT.

This clonotype was detected ten times or more. V is TRBV4-1 and J is TRBJ2-1, with 10 bases identical to TRBD1. The CDR3 sequence is 18 residues long. CDR1 is MGHRA and CDR2 is YSYEKL in the germline V gene. J gave up 8 bases and V 1 base, and 14 bases lay outside the gene matches. CDR3 loop: CASSQGGVGTGAWYEQFF. DNA of the CDR3: TGCGCCAGCAGCCAAGGGGGTGTCGGGACAGGGGCCTGGTATGAGCAGTTCTTC.

The V and J genes are TRBV9 and TRBJ2-1; maybe TRBD1 (6 bases). Trimming stripped 0 bases from V and 8 bases from J, with 12 bases between. Per germline, CDR1 SGDLS and CDR2 YYNGEE. The CDR3 has 14 amino acids. CDR3 nucleotides: TGTGCCAGCAGCGTAGGTTACAGGGTTGATGAGCAGTTCTTC. Its protein is CASSVGYRVDEQFF.

V gene TRBV12-3 or TRBV12-4 combines with J gene TRBJ1-5; D gene ambiguous. This CDR3 comprises 15 residues. Trimming pared 1 base from V and 0 bases from J, leaving 7 bases between. The CDR3 nucleotides are TGTGCCAGCAGTTTAGACATCTATAGCAATCAGCCCCAGCATTTT. Its protein is CASSLDIYSNQPQHF.

This clonotype appeared a few times. This chain links TRBV5-1 with TRBJ2-1; TRBD1 aligns across 9 bases. Germline V gives CDR1 SGHRS, CDR2 YFSETQ. The CDR3 spans 15 residues. Germline trimming cut 2 bases from V and 7 bases from J; bases unmatched to any gene: 7. CDR3 protein: CASSFGQGSWNEQFF. The CDR3 region has the DNA TGCGCCAGCAGCTTCGGACAGGGGAGCTGGAATGAGCAGTTCTTC.

This rearrangement joins TRBV20-1 to TRBJ2-5; D unresolved. The length of the CDR3 is 15 residues. The V gene lost 0 bases and the J gene lost 1 base, with 12 bases spanning the gap. Germline V lookup: CDR1 DFQATT, CDR2 SNEGSKA (reference sequence). CDR3 bases: TGCAGTGCTAGAGATCCGGGTAAAGGCCAAGAGACCCAGTACTTC. This translates into CSARDPGKGQETQYF.

This clonotype has only a few counts. This rearrangement joins TRBV12-3 or TRBV12-4 to TRBJ1-3, with D tentatively TRBD1 (6 bases). The CDR3 covers 15 residues. Trimming took 5 bases from V and 2 from J, leaving 13 bases between them. The CDR3 protein is CASSPTGPPGNTIYF. DNA of the CDR3: TGTGCCAGCAGTCCCACAGGGCCTCCTGGAAACACCATATATTTT.

This clonotype was picked up a small number of times. This chain uses TRBV24-1 with TRBJ1-4; D unresolved. Trimming took off 5 bases at V and 5 bases at J, with 8 bases between the two ends. The CDR3 totals 13 residues. Germline V lookup: CDR1 KGHDR, CDR2 SFDVKD. CDR3 nucleotides: TGTGCCACCAGTGCGCAGCCAAATGAAAAACTGTTTTTT. Protein product: CATSAQPNEKLFF.

This clonotype has a handful of counts. This chain connects TRBV20-1 to TRBJ2-1; weak D call: TRBD1 (6 bases). In germline, CDR1 is DFQATT, CDR2 SNEGSKA (reference sequence). V lost 1 base and J 4 bases, leaving 11 bases between the germline ends. The length of the CDR3 is 14 residues. In nucleotides, the CDR3 is TGCAGTGCTAGAGTAAGGGGGTCGTACAATGAGCAGTTCTTC. Protein product: CSARVRGSYNEQFF.

The rearrangement links TRBV27 to TRBJ1-4; 10 bases fit TRBD1. J was trimmed by 13 bases and V by 3 bases; bases with no gene match: 17. CDR3 length: 17 amino acids. Germline loops: CDR1 MNHEY, CDR2 SMNVEV (reference sequence). The CDR3 loop reads CASSFRSPGQGKFVLFF. CDR3 DNA: TGTGCCAGCAGTTTCAGGTCTCCGGGACAGGGGAAATTTGTACTGTTTTTT.

Only a few counts were recorded for this clonotype. The CDR3 DNA reads TGTGCCAGTAGTAAAAGACTAGCGGGGAACTCAGATACGCAGTATTTT. Its protein product is CASSKRLAGNSDTQYF. This chain links TRBV19 with TRBJ2-3; 11 positions agree with TRBD2. The V and J ends lost 4 bases and 4 bases, in that order; junction bases with no gene match: 7. The CDR3 runs 16 residues. CDR1 and CDR2 from the germline V gene are LNHDA and SQIVND (reference sequence).

This chain links TRBV7-2 with TRBJ1-2; no definite D call. The CDR3 extends over 15 amino acids. Germline V gene sequence: CDR1 SGHTA, CDR2 FQGNSA. V gave up 5 bases and J gave up 4 bases, with 17 bases separating them. Here the CDR3 reads CASSRTAEKAYGYTF. The DNA of the CDR3 is TGTGCCAGCAGCCGCACCGCCGAAAAAGCCTATGGCTACACCTTC. The full variable domain, with the rest looked up from reference TRBV7-2 and TRBJ1-2, is GAGVSQSPSNKVTEKGKDVELRCDPISGHTALYWYRQSLGQGLEFLIYFQGNSAPDKSGLPSDRFSAERTGGSVSTLTIQRTQQEDSAVYLCASSRTAEKAYGYTFGSGTRLTVV.

The V and J genes are TRBV29-1 and TRBJ2-3; 14 nucleotides agree with TRBD2. The ends lost 7 bases at V and 3 bases at J; junction bases unmatched: 6. The germline CDR1 and CDR2 sequences are SQVTM and ANQGSEA. This CDR3 region has 15 residues. The CDR3, as DNA: TGCAGCGCAGGGGGACTAGCGGGAGTAACAGATACGCAGTATTTT. Translation gives CSAGGLAGVTDTQYF.

This clonotype was picked up a small number of times. This chain uses TRBV4-1 with TRBJ2-1; no clear D. Trimming took off 0 bases at V and 4 bases at J, with 19 bases between the two ends. Germline V gene data show CDR1 as MGHRA and CDR2 as YSYEKL. The CDR3 consists of 18 residues. The CDR3 nucleotides are TGCGCCAGCAGCCAAGATTGGAATATCAACCCGATATACAATGAGCAGTTCTTC. Protein product: CASSQDWNINPIYNEQFF.

The CDR3 is CASSFREGEGGETQYF. The CDR3 DNA reads as TGCGCCAGCAGCTTCCGGGAGGGCGAGGGTGGAGAGACCCAGTACTTC. The chain combines TRBV5-1 with TRBJ2-5; 8 bases map to TRBD2. CDR3 length: 16 amino acids. Germline V gene sequence: CDR1 SGHRS, CDR2 YFSETQ. V gave up 2 bases and J gave up 4 bases; unmatched junction bases: 10.